These 13 T cell receptor beta chains were sequenced from one sample in a study of blood T cell repertoires in COVID-19. Using immunoSEQ multiplex PCR, the repertoire was profiled, and TCRdb retains in-frame clones only, with some absent. The sample comprises about 200,000 clones, roughly four fifths of which are singletons, and 8.2% rests with the top ten. The sample taken for sequencing was peripheral blood. These receptor sequences come from a woman older than 75 with COVID-19, enrolled during active disease.

The rearrangement joins TRBV5-1 to TRBJ2-7; TRBD2 is a possible D gene (6 bases). CDR1 is SGHRS, CDR2 YFSETQ, per germline. Deletions cut 4 bases from V and 1 base from J, with 12 bases between. The CDR3 has 14 amino acids. The CDR3, as DNA: TGCGCCAGCAGCCAGGTGGGGGGATCCTACGAGCAGTACTTC. Its translation: CASSQVGGSYEQYF.

The V gene is TRBV2, the J gene TRBJ2-1, with D maybe TRBD1 (6 bases). CDR1 and CDR2 (germline): SNHLY, FYNNEI. V was shortened by 4 bases and J by 0 bases, with 16 bases between the two germline ends. CDR3 length: 17 residues. The CDR3 DNA follows: TGTGCCAGCAGTGCCTTGACAGGCTATAGCTCCTACAATGAGCAGTTCTTC. This codes for CASSALTGYSSYNEQFF.

There are a few counts of this clone. This chain connects TRBV6-2 or TRBV6-3 to TRBJ1-1, with D unclear. The CDR3 covers 12 residues. Trimming pared 0 bases from V and 7 bases from J, leaving 6 bases between. In germline, CDR1 is MNHEY, CDR2 SVGEGT. CDR3 protein: CASSYSNGEAFF. The CDR3 DNA follows: TGTGCCAGCAGTTACTCGAACGGTGAAGCTTTCTTT.

The chain has TRBV11-2 and TRBJ2-1, with a possible D match to TRBD1 (6 bases). CDR1 SGHAT and CDR2 FQNNGV come from the germline V gene. The CDR3 runs to 16 residues. The V end was cut by 2 bases, the J end by 4 bases, with 15 bases between. CDR3 sequence reads: CASSLPGQTRYNEQFF. DNA of the CDR3: TGTGCCAGCAGCTTACCCGGACAGACACGATACAATGAGCAGTTCTTC.

V and J are TRBV19 and TRBJ1-2; D remains ambiguous. V was clipped by 7 bases and J by 4 bases, with 22 bases between them. In germline, CDR1 is LNHDA, CDR2 SQIVND (reference sequence). The length of the CDR3 is 16 residues. For the CDR3, the DNA is TGTGCCAGTACCCCCATGAGTGGACGGACTCCCTATGGCTACACCTTC. Translating it yields CASTPMSGRTPYGYTF.

The rearrangement joins TRBV5-1 to TRBJ2-5, with D perhaps TRBD1 (5 bases). CDR1 is SGHRS, CDR2 YFSETQ, per germline. The CDR3 runs to 15 residues. V was cut by 0 bases and J by 0 bases, with 9 bases left in between. The CDR3 region is CASSLGTLNQETQYF. In DNA, the CDR3 is TGCGCCAGCAGCTTGGGGACATTAAACCAAGAGACCCAGTACTTC. The full variable domain, completed using reference TRBV5-1 and TRBJ2-5, is KAGVTQTPRYLIKTRGQQVTLSCSPISGHRSVSWYQQTPGQGLQFLFEYFSETQRNKGNFPGRFSGRQFSNSRSEMNVSTLELGDSALYLCASSLGTLNQETQYFGPGTRLLVL.

This clone has just a few counts. The chain links TRBV28 to TRBJ1-2; D is uncertain. Germline V CDR1 and CDR2: MDHEN, SYDVKM. The V gene lost 5 bases and the J gene lost 7 bases, with 14 bases spanning the gap. This CDR3 region has 13 residues. The CDR3 here is CASSPPYGSGYTF. The CDR3 bases are TGTGCCAGCAGTCCCCCGTATGGTAGTGGCTACACCTTC.

This rearrangement joins TRBV25-1 to TRBJ1-1, with D hard to call. V was clipped by 0 bases and J by 4 bases, with 15 bases between them. The CDR3 has 16 amino acids. CDR1 is MGHDK and CDR2 is SYGVNS in the germline V gene. DNA for the CDR3: TGTGCCAGCAGTGAATATCGTGCCCGGTTGTCCACTGAAGCTTTCTTT. This gives the protein CASSEYRARLSTEAFF.

This chain joins TRBV24-1 and TRBJ2-6; 8 nucleotides align to TRBD1. The germline gives CDR1 KGHDR, CDR2 SFDVKD. The CDR3 extends over 17 amino acids. V was clipped by 5 bases and J by 0 bases; unmatched bases: 5. DNA of the CDR3: TGTGCCACCAGTGCTGGGGACAGGAGCTCTGGGGCCAACGTCCTGACTTTC. Residues: CATSAGDRSSGANVLTF.

The sample holds one count of this clone. The chain employs TRBV18 and TRBJ2-7; D is ambiguous. The germline CDR1 and CDR2 sequences are KGHSH and LQKENI. Trimming cost V 5 bases and J 3 bases, with 11 bases left between them. The CDR3 sequence is 13 residues long. The CDR3 sequence is CASSTYANYEQYF. The CDR3 region has the DNA TGTGCCAGCTCAACCTACGCCAACTACGAGCAGTACTTC. Full variable domain (missing parts from reference TRBV18 and TRBJ2-7): NAGVMQNPRHLVRRRGQEARLRCSPMKGHSHVYWYRQLPEEGLKFMVYLQKENIIDESGMPKERFSAEFPKEGPSILRIQQVVRGDSAAYFCASSTYANYEQYFGPGTRLTVT.

The chain employs TRBV15 and TRBJ2-5, with 8 bases fitting TRBD2. The CDR3 runs 16 residues. The germline V gene has CDR1 LNHNV and CDR2 YYDKDF (reference sequence). The V segment lost 5 bases and the J segment 4 bases; nucleotides outside the gene matches: 12. The chain's CDR3 is CATSVRLAIRGETQYF. Here the CDR3 DNA reads TGTGCCACCAGCGTTAGACTAGCGATCAGGGGAGAGACCCAGTACTTC.

J is TRBJ1-4 and V is TRBV3-1 (or the pseudogene TRBV3-2); the D is unclear. Trimming took 4 bases from V and 8 from J, leaving 20 bases between them. Germline V gives CDR1 LGHDT, CDR2 YNNKEL (reference sequence). This CDR3 is built from 16 residues. The CDR3 sequence: CASSPTLRSGGEKLFF. Here the CDR3 DNA reads TGTGCCAGCAGCCCTACCCTCAGATCCGGCGGGGAAAAACTGTTTTTT.

CDR3 residues: CASRPFGSYNEQFF. For the CDR3, the DNA is TGTGCCAGCAGACCCTTCGGCTCCTACAATGAGCAGTTCTTC. The V gene is TRBV7-2, the J gene TRBJ2-1, with unresolved D. The germline V gene encodes CDR1 SGHTA and CDR2 FQGNSA. The CDR3 length is 14 residues. Between the trimmed V and J ends, which lost 6 bases and 0 bases, there was a span of 9 bases.